This T cell receptor beta chain was sequenced in a study of shared clonotypes between healthy human individuals. V gave up 4 bases and J gave up 4 bases; unmatched junction bases: 7. CDR1 and CDR2 (germline): SGHRS, YFSETQ. This CDR3 has 14 amino acids. Clones were sequenced by immunoSEQ multiplex PCR, and TCRdb holds only the in-frame ones, with some missing. The table records approximately 2.3 million clones, approximately 93% of them present only once. The authors divided CD4+ cells into CD45RA+ naive and CD45RA-negative memory subsets. V gene TRBV5-1 combines with J gene TRBJ2-5, with TRBD1 matching 7 bases. This clonotype was sampled from a man aged 18 to 29 in good health. Some clones in this sample may be carry-over from other donors' samples. The sequenced sample was naive CD4+ T cells from PBMCs. The subset is: CD45RA+ positively selected. CDR3 sequence reads: CASSQGTVRETQYF. As DNA, the CDR3 is TGCGCCAGCAGCCAGGGGACAGTCAGAGAGACCCAGTACTTC.